What follows are 32 T cell receptor beta chains derived from one specimen sequenced in a study of shared clonotypes between healthy human individuals. Terminally differentiated effector memory CD45RA+ cells were excluded by CCR7 positive selection of CD45RO-negative cells. The protocol was immunoSEQ multiplex PCR, while the TCRdb copy is restricted to in-frame clones and leaves out a portion. The sample shows over 2,000,000 clones, 85% to 95% of them seen only once. The material sequenced was naive CD8+ T cells from PBMCs. The receptors were gathered from a man in his late teens or twenties in good health. Some clones in this sample may be carry-over from other donors' samples.

The rearrangement links TRBV7-9 to TRBJ2-1; TRBD2 is a possible D gene (6 bases). V lost 5 bases and J 6 bases, leaving 14 bases between the germline ends. The germline gives CDR1 SEHNR, CDR2 FQNEAQ (reference sequence). The CDR3 is made up of 14 amino acids. CDR3 sequence (DNA): TGTGCCAGCAGCCCCCGGGAGCCGACCAATGAGCAGTTCTTC. This translates into CASSPREPTNEQFF.

Notes on this clone: Other DNA sequences in this sample translate to the same CDR3. This chain joins TRBV11-2 and TRBJ2-1; D unclear. The CDR3 runs to 14 residues. V was cut by 1 base and J by 4 bases, with 8 bases left in between. Germline values: CDR1 SGHAT, CDR2 FQNNGV. The CDR3, as DNA: TGTGCCAGCAGCTTAGTCGGCAGTTACAATGAGCAGTTCTTC. The encoded protein is CASSLVGSYNEQFF.

The chain combines TRBV28 with TRBJ2-7; a weak D match, TRBD1 (6 bases). The germline V and J ends were trimmed by 5 bases and 4 bases, with 15 bases remaining between them. The CDR3 extends over 14 amino acids. CDR1 is MDHEN, CDR2 SYDVKM, per germline. The CDR3 reads CASSRNRVKYEQYF. CDR3 in DNA: TGTGCCAGCAGTCGAAACAGGGTTAAATACGAGCAGTACTTC.

DNA for the CDR3: TGTGCCACCAGCAGAGCAGCCAACACCGGGGAGCTGTTTTTT. Residues: CATSRAANTGELFF. The J gene is TRBJ2-2, the V gene TRBV15, with D unresolved. V was clipped by 1 base and J by 2 bases, with 5 bases between them. CDR3 length: 14 amino acids. Germline V gives CDR1 LNHNV, CDR2 YYDKDF (reference sequence). Filled out from reference TRBV15 and TRBJ2-2, the complete variable domain reads DAMVIQNPRYQVTQFGKPVTLSCSQTLNHNVMYWYQQKSSQAPKLLFHYYDKDFNNEADTPDNFQSRRPNTSFCFLDIRSPGLGDTAMYLCATSRAANTGELFFGEGSRLTVL.

This chain uses TRBV5-1 with TRBJ1-3; D gene uncertain. The CDR3 covers 15 residues. The V gene lost 4 bases and the J gene lost 0 bases, with 11 bases spanning the gap. The V gene's germline CDR1 is SGHRS and CDR2 YFSETQ. CDR3 DNA: TGCGCCAGCAGCCCGGACGGTTACTCTGGAAACACCATATATTTT. Encoded protein: CASSPDGYSGNTIYF.

This chain joins TRBV6-5 and TRBJ2-1; D possibly uses TRBD1 or TRBD2 (6 bases each). The CDR3 loop spans 14 amino acids. Trimming stripped 7 bases from V and 15 bases from J, with 25 bases between. From germline, CDR1 is MNHEY and CDR2 SVGAGI. The DNA of the CDR3 is TGTGCCAGCAACCCCGGGACACTCAACGTGGAGGGGTTCTTC. This translates into CASNPGTLNVEGFF.

A remark on this clone: Other DNA sequences in this specimen translate into the identical CDR3. J is TRBJ1-5 and V is TRBV27; D call uncertain. V was shortened by 5 bases and J by 6 bases, with 11 bases between the two germline ends. Germline V gene sequence: CDR1 MNHEY, CDR2 SMNVEV (reference sequence). This CDR3 contains 13 residues. The CDR3 coding sequence is TGTGCCAGCAGTCCGCGGACGGGTCAGCCCCAGCATTTT. It yields the protein CASSPRTGQPQHF.

This chain links TRBV20-1 with TRBJ1-5; the D is unclear. The CDR3 consists of 11 residues. The V gene lost 6 bases and the J gene lost 5 bases, with 8 bases spanning the gap. Germline V CDR1 and CDR2: DFQATT, SNEGSKA (reference sequence). CDR3 sequence (DNA): TGCAGTGCCAAAACCGATCAGCCCCAGCATTTT. Its protein is CSAKTDQPQHF.

This clone has a count of ten or more. The CDR3 here is CASVLHPGPAAYEQYF. CDR3 DNA: TGCGCCAGCGTACTCCATCCCGGGCCGGCAGCCTACGAGCAGTACTTC. The V gene is TRBV5-1, the J gene TRBJ2-7; D remains ambiguous. This CDR3 region has 16 residues. The germline V and J ends were trimmed by 7 bases and 2 bases, with 22 bases remaining between them. CDR1 and CDR2 from the germline V gene are SGHRS and YFSETQ.

The chain joins TRBV4-1 to TRBJ2-2; perhaps TRBD1 as D (10 bases). The length of the CDR3 is 20 residues. CDR1 MGHRA and CDR2 YSYEKL come from the germline V gene. V lost 2 bases, J lost 5 bases, and 27 bases lay in between. DNA of the CDR3: TGCGCCAGCAGCCAAAGGACAGGGGGATCTAGCGGGATGGGAACCGGGGAGCTGTTTTTT. This codes for CASSQRTGGSSGMGTGELFF.

The rearrangement uses TRBV4-1 and TRBJ2-3; D gene ambiguous. The germline V gene has CDR1 MGHRA and CDR2 YSYEKL. V lost 4 bases and J 3 bases, leaving 14 bases between the germline ends. This CDR3 contains 15 residues. In DNA, the CDR3 is TGCGCCAGCAGCCCGGACGGTCTACGAACAGATACGCAGTATTTT. Its translation is CASSPDGLRTDTQYF.

The chain uses TRBV14 and TRBJ1-2; D call uncertain. The CDR3 extends over 13 amino acids. Germline V gene data show CDR1 as SGHDN and CDR2 as FVKESK. Trimming left V 3 bases short and J 3 bases short, with 8 bases between. The DNA of the CDR3 is TGTGCCAGCAGCCACCTTACAGACTATGGCTACACCTTC. This sequence encodes CASSHLTDYGYTF.

The rearrangement uses TRBV2 and TRBJ2-2; 9 bases align to TRBD2. This CDR3 comprises 16 residues. The J segment lost 1 base and the V segment lost 0 bases, leaving 0 bases of the junction unmatched. From germline, CDR1 is SNHLY and CDR2 FYNNEI. DNA for the CDR3: TGTGCCAGCAGTGAAGCAGCGGGAGGGAACACCGGGGAGCTGTTTTTT. Translation: CASSEAAGGNTGELFF.

This clone was recorded once. The chain links TRBV30 to TRBJ2-5; 12 positions match TRBD1. Germline V gene sequence: CDR1 GTSNPN, CDR2 SVGIG (reference sequence). The CDR3 has 15 residues. V trimming: 4 bases; J trimming: 5 bases; junction bases outside the gene matches: 8. The CDR3 nucleotides are TGTGCCTGGATCTTGGGGACAGGGGGCGCGGAGACCCAGTACTTC. Translating it yields CAWILGTGGAETQYF.

This clone appeared a single time. The chain links TRBV13 to TRBJ1-2; 10 nucleotides align to TRBD1. With 5 bases clipped from V and 7 bases from J, the junction kept 4 bases outside the gene matches. Germline-derived CDR1 and CDR2 are PRHDT and FYEKMQ (reference sequence). CDR3 size: 13 residues. CDR3 nucleotide sequence: TGTGCCAGCAGCCCGGGGACAGGGGTTGGCTACACCTTC. Translation gives CASSPGTGVGYTF.

The chain joins TRBV15 to TRBJ2-1; D not resolved. The CDR3 is 17 amino acids. Germline-derived CDR1 and CDR2 are LNHNV and YYDKDF (reference sequence). V gave up 0 bases and J gave up 7 bases, with 19 bases separating them. The CDR3 loop is CATSRDPHGGSWNEQFF. CDR3 nucleotide sequence: TGTGCCACCAGCAGAGATCCGCACGGCGGCTCGTGGAATGAGCAGTTCTTC.

The chain links TRBV7-9 to TRBJ2-1; TRBD2 agrees at 8 bases. There are 14 residues in the CDR3. With 5 bases clipped from V and 0 bases from J, the junction kept 0 bases outside the gene matches. The germline CDR1 and CDR2 sequences are SEHNR and FQNEAQ (reference sequence). This CDR3 is CASSAGGSYNEQFF. CDR3 bases: TGTGCCAGCAGCGCGGGAGGCTCCTACAATGAGCAGTTCTTC.

This chain joins TRBV10-3 and TRBJ2-7; 11 bases are a match to TRBD2. Germline V gene lookup returns CDR1 ENHRY and CDR2 SYGVKD. J was trimmed by 4 bases and V by 3 bases; bases with no gene match: 14. This CDR3 has 18 amino acids. The CDR3 DNA reads as TGTGCCATCAGTGATCGGCTAGCGGGAGGTAATAGGGGATACGAGCAGTACTTC. This encodes CAISDRLAGGNRGYEQYF.

The CDR3: CASSRRDHLQETQYF. The CDR3 bases are TGTGCCAGCAGCCGCCGGGACCATCTCCAAGAGACCCAGTACTTC. This chain connects TRBV7-9 to TRBJ2-5, with D possibly being TRBD1 or TRBD2 (5 bases each). This CDR3 spans 15 amino acids. Germline CDR1 reads SEHNR; CDR2 reads FQNEAQ (reference sequence). Trimming stripped 5 bases from V and 1 base from J, with 14 bases between.

The chain couples TRBV2 to TRBJ1-1; D is unresolved. Germline CDR1 is SNHLY and CDR2 is FYNNEI. The length of the CDR3 is 14 residues. V was shortened by 7 bases and J by 0 bases, with 12 bases between the two germline ends. CDR3 in DNA: TGTGCCAGCACCCCGGGAGCGATGAACACTGAAGCTTTCTTT. It yields the protein CASTPGAMNTEAFF.

The rearrangement links TRBV27 to TRBJ2-1, with TRBD2 matching over 10 bases. V lost 5 bases, J lost 8 bases, and 12 bases stayed unmatched. The CDR3 is 16 amino acids. CDR1 is MNHEY, CDR2 SMNVEV, per germline (reference sequence). The CDR3 DNA sequence: TGTGCCAGCAGTCTCCTAGGGGTAGCGGGAGGAGATGAGCAGTTCTTC. It specifies CASSLLGVAGGDEQFF.

The chain joins TRBV14 to TRBJ2-1; 12 nucleotides align to TRBD2. Germline V lookup: CDR1 SGHDN, CDR2 FVKESK. V trimming: 6 bases; J trimming: 12 bases; junction bases outside the gene matches: 9. The CDR3 has 14 amino acids. The CDR3 spells CASSSRLAGAWQFF. Written as DNA, the CDR3 is TGTGCCAGCAGTTCACGACTAGCGGGGGCCTGGCAGTTCTTC.

Worth noting for this clone: The sample has other DNA sequences that encode this CDR3 too. V usage is TRBV7-9 and J usage is TRBJ2-5; unclear D gene. Germline V lookup: CDR1 SEHNR, CDR2 FQNEAQ (reference sequence). This CDR3 has 14 residues. Between the trimmed V and J ends, which lost 2 bases and 1 base, there was a span of 8 bases. CDR3 in DNA: TGTGCCAGCAGCTTACGGGCAGGCCAAGAGACCCAGTACTTC. Residues: CASSLRAGQETQYF.

The chain has TRBV7-9 and TRBJ2-1; 8 positions match TRBD2. Germline V gene data show CDR1 as SEHNR and CDR2 as FQNEAQ (reference sequence). V was pared by 1 base and J by 3 bases, with 11 bases of the junction left unmatched. CDR3 length: 18 amino acids. CDR3 sequence: CASSLGVFKRELYNEQFF. CDR3 DNA: TGTGCCAGCAGCTTAGGGGTTTTTAAGCGGGAGCTCTACAATGAGCAGTTCTTC.

A single count supports this clone. V usage is TRBV5-1 and J usage is TRBJ2-1; 9 bases map to TRBD2. CDR1 and CDR2 (germline): SGHRS, YFSETQ. The CDR3 contains 17 residues. J gave up 10 bases and V 0 bases, and 14 bases lay outside the gene matches. CDR3 protein: CASSLVIRGTSFGEQFF. The CDR3 region has the DNA TGCGCCAGCAGCTTGGTGATCCGCGGGACTAGCTTCGGCGAGCAGTTCTTC.

CDR3 bases: TGTGCCAGCAGTTTTTTATCGGGACAGGGGGTCACTGAAGCTTTCTTT. Encoded protein: CASSFLSGQGVTEAFF. The gene calls are TRBV28 and TRBJ1-1, with 11 bases fitting TRBD1. This CDR3 region has 16 residues. The V and J ends lost 3 bases and 4 bases, in that order; junction bases with no gene match: 7. CDR1 and CDR2 (germline): MDHEN, SYDVKM. The variable domain in full, completed from reference TRBV28 and TRBJ1-1, reads DVKVTQSSRYLVKRTGEKVFLECVQDMDHENMFWYRQDPGLGLRLIYFSYDVKMKEKGDIPEGYSVSREKKERFSLILESASTNQTSMYLCASSFLSGQGVTEAFFGQGTRLTVV.

This CDR3 is CSVVGSGSGDTQYF. DNA of the CDR3: TGCAGCGTTGTGGGTAGCGGGAGCGGAGATACGCAGTATTTT. The rearrangement uses TRBV29-1 and TRBJ2-3; 9 bases agree with TRBD2. V lost 4 bases to trimming and J lost 5 bases; unmatched junction nucleotides: 7. The CDR3 has 14 amino acids. Germline V CDR1 and CDR2: SQVTM, ANQGSEA.

The rearrangement links TRBV6-5 to TRBJ1-1; D unclear. The germline V gene encodes CDR1 MNHEY and CDR2 SVGAGI. The CDR3 length is 14 residues. The V end lost 4 bases, the J end lost 7 bases, and 16 bases lay between the germline ends. This chain's CDR3 is CASSWEEGVGEAFF. CDR3 in DNA: TGTGCCAGCAGTTGGGAGGAGGGCGTAGGTGAAGCTTTCTTT.

This sequence joins TRBV4-1 and TRBJ2-7; 9 positions agree with TRBD2. CDR1 MGHRA and CDR2 YSYEKL come from the germline V gene. The CDR3 runs 15 residues. J lost 2 bases, V lost 1 base, and 3 bases had no gene match. CDR3 bases: TGCGCCAGCAGCCAAGGACTAGCGGCTACCTACGAGCAGTACTTC. Its protein product is CASSQGLAATYEQYF.

The chain is built from TRBV7-9 and TRBJ2-7; 11 nucleotides agree with TRBD2. This CDR3 region has 14 residues. Germline values: CDR1 SEHNR, CDR2 FQNEAQ (reference sequence). The ends lost 6 bases at V and 5 bases at J; junction bases unmatched: 6. The CDR3 region is CASRPPGLADEQYF. The CDR3 DNA reads TGTGCCAGCAGACCCCCGGGACTAGCGGACGAGCAGTACTTC. Full variable domain (missing parts from reference TRBV7-9 and TRBJ2-7): DTGVSQNPRHKITKRGQNVTFRCDPISEHNRLYWYRQTLGQGPEFLTYFQNEAQLEKSRLLSDRFSAERPKGSFSTLEIQRTEQGDSAMYLCASRPPGLADEQYFGPGTRLTVT.

The chain recombines TRBV2 with TRBJ2-7; 7 bases align to TRBD2. The CDR3 is 13 residues long. J lost 2 bases, V lost 6 bases, and 4 bases had no gene match. Germline V gene sequence: CDR1 SNHLY, CDR2 FYNNEI. DNA for the CDR3: TGTGCCAGCAGATCAGGACTAGCCTACGAGCAGTACTTC. It specifies CASRSGLAYEQYF. The entire variable domain, with the rest obtained from reference TRBV2 and TRBJ2-7, is as follows: EPEVTQTPSHQVTQMGQEVILRCVPISNHLYFYWYRQILGQKVEFLVSFYNNEISEKSEIFDDQFSVERPDGSNFTLKIRSTKLEDSAMYFCASRSGLAYEQYFGPGTRLTVT.

The V gene is TRBV21-1, the J gene TRBJ1-5; TRBD1, the table's D call, lacks a check against the DNA. TRBV21-1 constitutes a pseudogene. The CDR3 spans 15 residues. The CDR3 DNA reads TGCGGACAGATGAACTCCGATTCTAGCAATCAGCCCCAGCATTTT. Amino acid sequence: CGQMNSDSSNQPQHF.